The sequence of this T cell receptor beta chain was determined in a study of blood T cell repertoires in COVID-19 (TCRdb year 2020). Context from the whole study: Samples covering the acute and convalescent phases of COVID-19 were provided by collaborators in the United States, Italy and Spain. Nearly every sample came with metadata listing a de-identified subject ID, COVID-19 status, age in years and sex. The prospective study material was composed of cDNA or gDNA derived from T cells, B-cell-depleted T cells, or PBMCs. Samples were obtained from the ongoing ImmuneRACE study (first 160 participants) and from over 1,000 subjects provided by 6 global collaborators. A freely available public database, intended as a resource for researchers studying the immune response to SARS-CoV-2, is where the repertoires were released. Where available, HLA class I and class II types were obtained from metadata supplied by the sample provider rather than from assay-based typing. Deeply sampled blood TCRbeta repertoires from subjects exposed to, actively infected with, or recovered from COVID-19 were included in the dataset.

TCRbeta CDR3 regions were amplified from genomic DNA using the immunoSEQ Assay, a bias-controlled multiplex PCR. Per the source publication's procedure: The number of nucleated cells in each sample was estimated from the amplification of reference gene primers within the assay. Sequence reads were collapsed and filtered to measure the absolute abundance of every unique TCRbeta CDR3 rearrangement. For each sample, productive Simpson clonality was calculated by taking the square root of Simpson's diversity index across productive rearrangements. Held by TCRdb, this immuneACCESS table contains in-frame sequences only and omits some clones. Under half of the omission traces to an unresolved V gene where checked; the cause of the rest is unknown. V and J calls and clone size are those listed in that table; D and trimming were worked out from the DNA. The sample yields approximately 260,000 clones; under 90% were counted once. 4.1% of the sample is taken by the ten largest.

As to this clone: Its antigen target is currently unknown. No quality values exist for individual bases; no much larger clone is one base distant.

Findings and caveats that apply to the study as a whole: How much clinical and demographic metadata was included differed by source and by participant, and the metadata was provided uncurated.

Participants in the prospective study were aged roughly 18 to 100 years, lived in under 30 United States geographic areas, and enrolled through a virtual design. Cohort assignment in the prospective study relied on participant-reported clinical history from a screening survey and a study questionnaire. Mobile phlebotomists in the prospective study collected whole blood, serum and a nasopharyngeal or oropharyngeal swab from every participant. Prospective study participants could optionally give additional blood draws and questionnaires over a roughly 2-month period. Prospective study blood samples were shipped either frozen or at room temperature before DNA extraction. The receptor comes from a man aged 25 to 45 with acute COVID-19. Specimen: PBMCs or T cells enriched from blood (not recorded which).

The bases are TGTGCCAGCAGCTTGGGAGGGGCAGGGGGAGCTTTCTTT. It is translated as CASSLGGAGGAFF. This sequence uses TRBV5-6 and TRBJ1-1; TRBD1 lines up with 7 middle nucleotides. The CDR3 runs 13 amino acids, cysteine and phenylalanine included. The entry retains the CDR3 DNA only, 39 bases that are in frame from base 1. Compared with germline, V lacks 0 bases and J lacks 10 bases; bases without a gene match: 6. For CDR1 and CDR2, the germline V gene lists SGHDT and YYEEEE.